This paragraph covers one TCR beta chain sequence. No antigen is known for it. This entry comes from a study of T cell responses to AZD1222 COVID-19 vaccine. The wider study: Second-dose groups at about 4 or about 12 weeks were pooled. Study findings and constraints: Regions 160-218 and 743-854 held dominance among vaccine-associated CD4 TCRs, which spanned spike. The sample set comprised mostly white British donors with more females, and clonal diversity was possibly underestimated. Rises in breadth and depth of Spike-specific TCRs came after two AZD1222 doses.

Libraries were prepared by immunoSEQ multiplex PCR; TCRdb keeps only in-frame clonotypes and omits some of them. Of about 140,000 clones in the sample, 70% to 90% were seen once. The V gene lost 4 bases and the J gene lost 3 bases, with 7 bases spanning the gap. The germline V gene encodes CDR1 SEHNR and CDR2 FQNEAQ (reference sequence). This CDR3 region has 12 residues. Specimen: peripheral blood, collected on day 0 of AZD1222 vaccination. This TCR came from an adult in good health. The rearrangement uses TRBV7-9 and TRBJ2-7; D is unclear. The CDR3 nucleotides are TGTGCCAGCAGCTCCGGAATCTACGAGCAGTACTTC. Its protein is CASSSGIYEQYF. The entire variable domain, with the rest obtained from reference TRBV7-9 and TRBJ2-7, is as follows: DTGVSQNPRHKITKRGQNVTFRCDPISEHNRLYWYRQTLGQGPEFLTYFQNEAQLEKSRLLSDRFSAERPKGSFSTLEIQRTEQGDSAMYLCASSSGIYEQYFGPGTRLTVT.